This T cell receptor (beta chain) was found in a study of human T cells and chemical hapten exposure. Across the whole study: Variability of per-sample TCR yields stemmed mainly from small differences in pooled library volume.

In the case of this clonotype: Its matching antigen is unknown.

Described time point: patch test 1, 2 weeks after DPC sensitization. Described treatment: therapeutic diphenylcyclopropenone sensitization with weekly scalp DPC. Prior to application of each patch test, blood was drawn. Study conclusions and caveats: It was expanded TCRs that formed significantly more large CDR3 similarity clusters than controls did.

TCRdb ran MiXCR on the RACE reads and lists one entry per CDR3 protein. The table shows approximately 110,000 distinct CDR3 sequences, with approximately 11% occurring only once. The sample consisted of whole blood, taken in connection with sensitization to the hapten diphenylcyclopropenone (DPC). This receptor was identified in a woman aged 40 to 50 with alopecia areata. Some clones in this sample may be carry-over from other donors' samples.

CDR3 loop: CASSPSPTGELFF. The CDR3 DNA follows: TGTGCCAGCAGCCCCAGCCCCACCGGGGAGCTGTTTTTT. V and J are TRBV11-2 and TRBJ2-2; D uncertain. Germline values: CDR1 SGHAT, CDR2 FQNNGV. V lost 5 bases and J lost 4, with 8 bases in between. The CDR3 is 13 amino acids.